The source of this T cell receptor beta chain is a study of cytomegalovirus exposure and HLA in healthy donors. The study, taken as a whole, reports: Previously analyzed data showed that most TCR beta V segments were productive at a frequency of about 90% or about 30%. HLA restriction was apparent for most CMV-associated TCR beta chains in a later analysis.

Primers for the PCR totalled 60 Vbeta and 13 Jbeta. Sequencing used immunoSEQ multiplex PCR; TCRdb keeps in-frame clones, though not all of them. The data hold 300,000 or so clones, with just under 85% observed a single time. V lost 3 bases, J lost 7 bases, and 10 bases stayed unmatched. The CDR3 spans 15 residues. The germline V gene encodes CDR1 LNHDA and CDR2 SQIVND (reference sequence). With respect to this clone: Its matching antigen is unknown.

The V call is TRBV19, the J call TRBJ2-3; 7 nucleotides align to TRBD2. Input material: PBMCs. This TCR came from a woman aged 40 to 55 in good health and CMV-seropositive. Here the CDR3 DNA reads TGTGCCAGTAGTATGGATGGGGAGGGCCGAAATACGCAGTATTTT. This translates into CASSMDGEGRNTQYF.